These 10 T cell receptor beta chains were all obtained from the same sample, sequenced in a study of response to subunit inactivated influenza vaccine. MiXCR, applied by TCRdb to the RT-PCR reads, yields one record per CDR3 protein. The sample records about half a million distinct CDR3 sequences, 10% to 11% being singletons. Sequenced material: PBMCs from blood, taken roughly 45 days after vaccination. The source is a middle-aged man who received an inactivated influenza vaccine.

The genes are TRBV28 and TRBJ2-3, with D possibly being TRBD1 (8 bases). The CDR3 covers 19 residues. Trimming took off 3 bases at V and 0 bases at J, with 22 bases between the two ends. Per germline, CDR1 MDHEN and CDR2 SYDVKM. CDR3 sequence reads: CASSLTGVVERGSTDTQYF. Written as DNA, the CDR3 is TGTGCCAGCAGTTTGACAGGGGTGGTGGAGCGGGGTAGCACAGATACGCAGTATTTT.

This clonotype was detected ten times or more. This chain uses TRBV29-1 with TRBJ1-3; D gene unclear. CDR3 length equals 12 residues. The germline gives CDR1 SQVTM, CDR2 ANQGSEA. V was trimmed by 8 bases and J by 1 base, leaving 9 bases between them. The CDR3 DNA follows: TGCAGCTCCCTCACTTCTGGAAACACCATATATTTT. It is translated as CSSLTSGNTIYF.

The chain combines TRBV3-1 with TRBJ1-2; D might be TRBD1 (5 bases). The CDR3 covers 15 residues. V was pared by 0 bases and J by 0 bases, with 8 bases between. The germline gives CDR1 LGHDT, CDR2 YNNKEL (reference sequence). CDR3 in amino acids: CASSQDRGANYGYTF. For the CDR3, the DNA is TGTGCCAGCAGCCAAGATAGGGGAGCTAACTATGGCTACACCTTC.

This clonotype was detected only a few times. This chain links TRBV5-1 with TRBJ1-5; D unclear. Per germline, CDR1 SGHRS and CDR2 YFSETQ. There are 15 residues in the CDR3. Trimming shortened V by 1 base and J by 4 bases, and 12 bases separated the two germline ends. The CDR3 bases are TGCGCCAGCAGCTTGTATCCGGGCTTAAATCAGCCCCAGCATTTT. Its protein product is CASSLYPGLNQPQHF.

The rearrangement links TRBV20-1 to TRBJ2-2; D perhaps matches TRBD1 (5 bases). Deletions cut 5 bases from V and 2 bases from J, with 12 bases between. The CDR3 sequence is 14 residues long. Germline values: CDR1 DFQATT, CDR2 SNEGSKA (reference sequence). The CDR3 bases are TGCAGTGCTGGGAAGACAGCCAACACCGGGGAGCTGTTTTTT. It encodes CSAGKTANTGELFF.

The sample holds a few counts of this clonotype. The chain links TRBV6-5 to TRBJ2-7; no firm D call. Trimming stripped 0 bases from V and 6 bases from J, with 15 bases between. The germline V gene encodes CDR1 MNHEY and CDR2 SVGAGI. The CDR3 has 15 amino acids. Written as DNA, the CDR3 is TGTGCCAGCAGTTACTCGATGACACGGACGCGCGAGCAGTACTTC. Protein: CASSYSMTRTREQYF.

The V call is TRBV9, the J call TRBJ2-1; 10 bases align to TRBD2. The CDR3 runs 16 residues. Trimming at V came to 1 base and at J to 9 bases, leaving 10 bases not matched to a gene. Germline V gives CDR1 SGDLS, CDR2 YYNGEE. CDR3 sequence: CASSVKSGRAVGEQFF. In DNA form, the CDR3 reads TGTGCCAGCAGCGTAAAGAGCGGGAGGGCGGTAGGTGAGCAGTTCTTC.

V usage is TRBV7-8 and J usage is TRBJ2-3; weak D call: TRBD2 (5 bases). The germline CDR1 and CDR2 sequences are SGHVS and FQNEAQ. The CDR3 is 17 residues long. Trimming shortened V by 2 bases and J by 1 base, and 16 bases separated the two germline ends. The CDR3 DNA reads TGTGCCAGCAGCTTAAGTTTTGGGAGTCGCGGCACAGATACGCAGTATTTT. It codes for CASSLSFGSRGTDTQYF.

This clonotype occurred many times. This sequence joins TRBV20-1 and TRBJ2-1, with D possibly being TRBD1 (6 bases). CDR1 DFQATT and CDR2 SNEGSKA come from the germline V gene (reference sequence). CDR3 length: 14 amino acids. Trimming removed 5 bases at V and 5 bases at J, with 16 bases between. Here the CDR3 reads CSAPRGSPHNEQFF. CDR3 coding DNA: TGCAGTGCTCCTAGGGGGAGTCCCCACAATGAGCAGTTCTTC.

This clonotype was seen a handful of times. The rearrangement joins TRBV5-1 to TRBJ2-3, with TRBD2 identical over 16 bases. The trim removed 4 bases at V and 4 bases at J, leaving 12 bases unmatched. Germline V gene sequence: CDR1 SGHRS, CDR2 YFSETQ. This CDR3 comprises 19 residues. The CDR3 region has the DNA TGCGCCAGCAGCCCGGGACTAGCGGGGGGGCGAAGAGTGGCAGATACGCAGTATTTT. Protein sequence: CASSPGLAGGRRVADTQYF.